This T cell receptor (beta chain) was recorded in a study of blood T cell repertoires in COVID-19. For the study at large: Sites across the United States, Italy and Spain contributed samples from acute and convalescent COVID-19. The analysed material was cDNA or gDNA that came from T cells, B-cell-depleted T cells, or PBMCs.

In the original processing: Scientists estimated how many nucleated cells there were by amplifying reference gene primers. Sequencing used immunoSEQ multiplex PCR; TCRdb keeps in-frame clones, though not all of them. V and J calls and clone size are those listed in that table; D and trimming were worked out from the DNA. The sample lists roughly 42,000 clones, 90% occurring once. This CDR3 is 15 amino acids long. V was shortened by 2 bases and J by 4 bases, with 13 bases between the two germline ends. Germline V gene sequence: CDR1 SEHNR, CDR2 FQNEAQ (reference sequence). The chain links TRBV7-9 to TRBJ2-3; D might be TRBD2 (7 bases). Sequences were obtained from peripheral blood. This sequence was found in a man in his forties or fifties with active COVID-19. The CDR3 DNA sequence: TGTGCCAGCAGCTTATCCGCGGGGGCGGCAGATACGCAGTATTTT. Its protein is CASSLSAGAADTQYF.